These 10 T cell receptor beta chains share one sample of origin, sequenced in a study of blood T cell repertoires in COVID-19. The protocol was immunoSEQ multiplex PCR, while the TCRdb copy is restricted to in-frame clones and leaves out a portion. The sample lists around 70,000 clones, about nine tenths seen once, with approximately 30% in the top ten. Sequenced sample: peripheral blood. Source of these receptors: a woman older than 75 with active or convalescent COVID-19.

The chain recombines TRBV5-1 with TRBJ1-6; possible D gene TRBD1, 5 bases. Germline CDR1 SGHRS, CDR2 YFSETQ. The CDR3 totals 16 residues. V was shortened by 2 bases and J by 8 bases, with 17 bases between the two germline ends. CDR3 loop: CASSLRTGTGDSPLHF. The CDR3 nucleotides are TGCGCCAGCAGCTTAAGAACCGGGACGGGGGATTCACCCCTCCACTTT.

The rearrangement joins TRBV19 to TRBJ1-2; 12 bases line up with TRBD1. The length of the CDR3 is 15 residues. Germline values: CDR1 LNHDA, CDR2 SQIVND (reference sequence). V was clipped by 2 bases and J by 5 bases; unmatched bases: 3. The CDR3 loop is CASSIWDRGPYGYTF. In nucleotides, the CDR3 is TGTGCCAGTAGTATATGGGACAGGGGGCCTTATGGCTACACCTTC.

The chain uses TRBV9 and TRBJ1-6; possible D gene TRBD1, 6 bases. The CDR3 is made up of 15 amino acids. V lost 0 bases, J lost 7 bases, and 11 bases lay in between. Looked up from germline, CDR1 is SGDLS and CDR2 is YYNGEE. The CDR3 DNA sequence: TGTGCCAGCAGCGTAGGACCAGGGGTAAATTCACCCCTCCACTTT. Its translation is CASSVGPGVNSPLHF.

V and J are TRBV11-2 and TRBJ1-2, with unresolved D. Trimming stripped 5 bases from V and 8 bases from J, with 12 bases between. Germline loops: CDR1 SGHAT, CDR2 FQNNGV. The CDR3 is made up of 12 amino acids. Here the CDR3 DNA reads TGTGCCAGCAGCATCACGGAGGGCGGCTACACCTTC. It codes for CASSITEGGYTF.

The chain has TRBV29-1 and TRBJ1-2, with 10 bases fitting TRBD1. Germline V gene lookup returns CDR1 SQVTM and CDR2 ANQGSEA. J was trimmed by 6 bases and V by 4 bases; bases with no gene match: 5. This CDR3 has 13 amino acids. The CDR3 DNA is TGCAGCGTTGGTGGGGGGACAGGGGATGGCTACACCTTC. Amino acids: CSVGGGTGDGYTF.

This chain uses TRBV4-3 with TRBJ2-5, with D possibly being TRBD1 (7 bases). From germline, CDR1 is LGHNA and CDR2 YSLEER. The CDR3 sequence is 13 residues long. Between the trimmed V and J ends, which lost 1 base and 7 bases, there was a span of 10 bases. CDR3 nucleotides: TGCGCCAGCAGCCAAGGGCAGGGGGGGACCCAGTACTTC. This gives the protein CASSQGQGGTQYF.

The rearrangement uses TRBV12-3 or TRBV12-4 and TRBJ1-2; 7 positions match TRBD1. Trimming removed 5 bases from V and 8 bases from J; junction bases left unmatched: 8. This CDR3 region has 13 residues. CDR3 region: CASSRQGRGGYTF. The CDR3 nucleotides read TGTGCCAGCAGTCGACAGGGAAGGGGAGGCTACACCTTC.

This rearrangement joins TRBV27 to TRBJ2-2; TRBD2 agrees at 12 bases. The germline V gene has CDR1 MNHEY and CDR2 SMNVEV (reference sequence). The CDR3 is made up of 24 amino acids. V lost 5 bases to trimming and J lost 1 base; unmatched junction nucleotides: 26. In DNA form, the CDR3 reads TGTGCCAGCAGTATAAATAGGGGACTAGCGGGTCCCGACGGGGCCACGTGGAACACCGGGGAGCTGTTTTTT. Its translation: CASSINRGLAGPDGATWNTGELFF.

This clone occurred once. The genes are TRBV28 and TRBJ2-3; TRBD2 might be the D (6 bases). With 4 bases removed from V and 14 bases from J, the gap between germline ends came to 22 bases. CDR1 is MDHEN, CDR2 SYDVKM, per germline. The CDR3 totals 14 residues. The CDR3 region is CASSSSGLPNRWYF. The CDR3 bases are TGTGCCAGCAGTTCCTCGGGACTCCCCAATCGTTGGTATTTT.

The chain is built from TRBV30 and TRBJ2-3; no reliable D call. Deletions cut 2 bases from V and 1 base from J, with 7 bases between. The CDR3 has 13 amino acids. In germline, CDR1 is GTSNPN, CDR2 SVGIG (reference sequence). This CDR3 reads CAWSWSGTDTQYF. CDR3 sequence (DNA): TGTGCCTGGAGTTGGTCGGGCACAGATACGCAGTATTTT.